What follows is one T cell receptor beta chain and its context. The data are from a study of blood T cell repertoires in COVID-19. Libraries were prepared by immunoSEQ multiplex PCR; TCRdb keeps only in-frame clonotypes and omits some of them. The table records approximately 46,000 clones, nearly 90% of them present only once. In germline, CDR1 is KGHDR, CDR2 SFDVKD. The CDR3 length is 15 residues. Trimming at V came to 3 bases and at J to 5 bases, leaving 5 bases not matched to a gene. The V gene is TRBV24-1, the J gene TRBJ2-2, with TRBD2 identical over 7 bases. Sample: peripheral blood. The TCR sequence derives from a man in his forties or fifties with active COVID-19. CDR3 DNA: TGTGCCACCAGTGATGCTGGGGGGGTTACCGGGGAGCTGTTTTTT. It yields the protein CATSDAGGVTGELFF.